The clone carrying this TCR beta chain was detected a few times. Its antigen is not identified. This record belongs to a study of Ad26.COV2.S vaccination and SARS-CoV-2 variants. About the study: Enrolled in COV1001, the donor was in the Ad26.COV2.S trial arm, which received the vaccine. Ad26.COV2.S was injected intramuscularly once or twice, 56 days apart.

Treatment of the sample: some 20 received Ad26.COV2.S at low or high dose, single or two shots; about 5 received placebo; per-sample allocation not given. Sampling took place 63 days after the first vaccine or placebo injection. Study results and caveats: Recipients of vaccine and of placebo showed similar breadth of their non-spike TCR repertoires. The placebo group had lower spike-specific TCR breadth than the vaccine recipients did.

Sequencing used immunoSEQ multiplex PCR; TCRdb keeps in-frame clones, though not all of them. The table shows some 300,000 clones, with around 85% occurring only once. Sequenced here: peripheral blood, sampled in a trial of Ad26.COV2.S vaccine versus placebo. The TCR originated in a person aged 18-60 years who received the Ad26.COV2.S COVID-19 vaccine or a placebo.

DNA of the CDR3: TGTGCCAGCAGCTACGCGGGACTCCCAAATTCACCCCTCCACTTT. This codes for CASSYAGLPNSPLHF. This chain connects TRBV7-9 to TRBJ1-6, with TRBD1 as a possible D gene (5 bases). The CDR3 is made up of 15 amino acids. The germline CDR1 and CDR2 sequences are SEHNR and FQNEAQ (reference sequence). Trimming took 4 bases from V and 7 from J, leaving 14 bases between them.